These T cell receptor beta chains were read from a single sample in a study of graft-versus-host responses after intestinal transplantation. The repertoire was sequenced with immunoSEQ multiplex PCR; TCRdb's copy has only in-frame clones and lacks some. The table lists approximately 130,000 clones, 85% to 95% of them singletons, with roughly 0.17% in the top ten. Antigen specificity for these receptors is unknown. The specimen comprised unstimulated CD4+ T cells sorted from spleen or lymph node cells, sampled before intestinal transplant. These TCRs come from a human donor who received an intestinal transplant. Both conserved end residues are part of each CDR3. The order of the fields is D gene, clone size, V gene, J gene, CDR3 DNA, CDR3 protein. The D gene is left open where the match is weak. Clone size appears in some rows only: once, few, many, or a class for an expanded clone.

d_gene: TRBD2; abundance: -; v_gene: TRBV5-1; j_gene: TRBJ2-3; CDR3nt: TGCGCCAGCAGCTGGGGGACTAGCGGGGGCACAGATACGCAGTATTTT; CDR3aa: CASSWGTSGGTDTQYF
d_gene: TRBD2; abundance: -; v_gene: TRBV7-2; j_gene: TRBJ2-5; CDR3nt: TGTGCCAGCAGCTTGAGCGGGGGGGAGACCCAGTACTTC; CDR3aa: CASSLSGGETQYF
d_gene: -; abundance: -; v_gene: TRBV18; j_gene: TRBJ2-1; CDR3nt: TGTGCCAGCTCACCGCCAGGCAATGAGCAGTTCTTC; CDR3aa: CASSPPGNEQFF
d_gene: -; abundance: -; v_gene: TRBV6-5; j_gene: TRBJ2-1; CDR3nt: TGTGGCGCCGGACCCGAGCTTTACAATGAGCAGTTCTTC; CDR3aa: CGAGPELYNEQFF
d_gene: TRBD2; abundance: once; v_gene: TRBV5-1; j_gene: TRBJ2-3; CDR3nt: TGCGCCAGCAGCCCCCCTTACGCTAGCGGGGGAACTAAAATCTTCACAGATACGCAGTATTTT; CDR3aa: CASSPPYASGGTKIFTDTQYF
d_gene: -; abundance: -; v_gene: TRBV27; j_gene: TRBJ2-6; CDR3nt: TGTGCCAGCAGTTTAAGGGGAGCCAACGTCCTGACTTTC; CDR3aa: CASSLRGANVLTF
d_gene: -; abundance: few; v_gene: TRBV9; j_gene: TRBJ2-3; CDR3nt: TGTGCCAGCAGCGCACGGGTGGGAAGCACAGATACGCAGTATTTT; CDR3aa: CASSARVGSTDTQYF
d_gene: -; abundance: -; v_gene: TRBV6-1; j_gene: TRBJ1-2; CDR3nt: TGTGCCAGCAGTGAAGCGGGATTGTATGGCTACACCTTC; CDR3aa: CASSEAGLYGYTF
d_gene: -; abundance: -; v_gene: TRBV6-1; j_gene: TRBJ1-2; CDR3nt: TGTGCCAGCACTGAGGAAACTCCCACGTATGGCTACACCTTC; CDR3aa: CASTEETPTYGYTF
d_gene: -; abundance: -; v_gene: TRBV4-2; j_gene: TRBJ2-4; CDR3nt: -; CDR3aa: CASSQVVGGGAGRPYF
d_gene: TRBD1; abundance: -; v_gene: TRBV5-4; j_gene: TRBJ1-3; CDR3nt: TGTGCCAGCAGACAAGACAGGGGCTCTGGAAACACCATATATTTT; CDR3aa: CASRQDRGSGNTIYF
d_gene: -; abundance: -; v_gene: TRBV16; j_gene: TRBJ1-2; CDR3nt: TGTGCCAGCAGCCCATTCAGGGTCTCGCGCGCTGGCTACACCTTC; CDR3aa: CASSPFRVSRAGYTF
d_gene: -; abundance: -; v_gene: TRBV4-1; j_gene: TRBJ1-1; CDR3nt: TGCGCCAGCAGCCAAGAGGACGGGAACACTGAAGCTTTCTTT; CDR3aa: CASSQEDGNTEAFF
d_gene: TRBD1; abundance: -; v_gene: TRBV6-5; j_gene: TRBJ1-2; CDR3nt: TGTGCCAGCAGTATGGGACAGGGGGGGTTCTATGGCTACACCTTC; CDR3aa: CASSMGQGGFYGYTF
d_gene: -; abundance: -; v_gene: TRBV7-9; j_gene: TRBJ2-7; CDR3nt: TGTGCCAGCGGTATTGCTAGCCTCGAGCAGTACTTC; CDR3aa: CASGIASLEQYF
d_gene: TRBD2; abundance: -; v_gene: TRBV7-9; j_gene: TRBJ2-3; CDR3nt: TGTGCCAGCAGCTTAGGACTAGCGCCCACTCTTTCCACAGATACGCAGTATTTT; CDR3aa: CASSLGLAPTLSTDTQYF
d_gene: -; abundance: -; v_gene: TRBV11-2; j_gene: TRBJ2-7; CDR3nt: TGTGCCAGCAGCTTTGGGTCTGGCGGGGTCAGCGAGCAGTACTTC; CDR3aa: CASSFGSGGVSEQYF
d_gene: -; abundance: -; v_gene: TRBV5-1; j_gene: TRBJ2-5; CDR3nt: TGCGCCAGCAGCCCTGGATCCCACGAGACCCAGTACTTC; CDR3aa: CASSPGSHETQYF
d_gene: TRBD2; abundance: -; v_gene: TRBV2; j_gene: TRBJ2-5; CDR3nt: TGTGCCAGCAGTTTTAGCGGGGCAGAGACCCAGTACTTC; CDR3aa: CASSFSGAETQYF
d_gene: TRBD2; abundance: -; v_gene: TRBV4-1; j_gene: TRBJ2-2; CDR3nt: TGCGCCAGCAGCCAGGGGACTAGCTACACCGGGGAGCTGTTTTTT; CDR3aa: CASSQGTSYTGELFF
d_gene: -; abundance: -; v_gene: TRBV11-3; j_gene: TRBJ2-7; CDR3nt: TGTGCCAGCAGCTTAGCTGACGGACACTACGAGCAGTACTTC; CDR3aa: CASSLADGHYEQYF
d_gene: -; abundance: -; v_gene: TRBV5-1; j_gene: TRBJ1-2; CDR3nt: TGCGCCAGCAGCTTGGCCCCGGGGGGTGGCTACACCTTC; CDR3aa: CASSLAPGGGYTF
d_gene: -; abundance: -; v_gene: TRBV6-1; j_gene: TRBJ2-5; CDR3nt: TGTGCCAGCAGTCAGGGGCAGGAGACCCAGTACTTC; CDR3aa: CASSQGQETQYF
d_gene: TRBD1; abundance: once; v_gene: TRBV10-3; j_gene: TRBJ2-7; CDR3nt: TGTGCCATCAGTGCAACAGGGGGCGGGTACGAGCAGTACTTC; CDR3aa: CAISATGGGYEQYF
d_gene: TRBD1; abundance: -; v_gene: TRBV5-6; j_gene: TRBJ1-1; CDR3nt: TGTGCCAGCAGCCTCTGGGACAGGGAATACACTGAAGCTTTCTTT; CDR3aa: CASSLWDREYTEAFF
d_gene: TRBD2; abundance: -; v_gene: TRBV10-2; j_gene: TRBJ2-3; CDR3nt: TGCGCCAGCAGTGGACTAGCGGGGGGGTATGGGGATACGCAGTATTTT; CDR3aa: CASSGLAGGYGDTQYF
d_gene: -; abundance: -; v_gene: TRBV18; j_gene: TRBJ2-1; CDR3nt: TGTGCCAGCTCACCCACGGGACTGCTATCCTACAATGAGCAGTTCTTC; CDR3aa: CASSPTGLLSYNEQFF
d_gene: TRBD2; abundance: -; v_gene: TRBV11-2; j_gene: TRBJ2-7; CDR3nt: TGTGCCAGCAGTGGGACTAGCGGGGTATACGAGCAGTACTTC; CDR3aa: CASSGTSGVYEQYF
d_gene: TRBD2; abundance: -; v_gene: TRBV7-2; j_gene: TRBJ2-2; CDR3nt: TGTGCCAGCAGCTTCCGGGGGGGCAACACCGGGGAGCTGTTTTTT; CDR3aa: CASSFRGGNTGELFF
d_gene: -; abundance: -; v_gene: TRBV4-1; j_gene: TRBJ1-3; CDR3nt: TGCGCCAGCAGCCAAGACGTAGCACTCTCTGGAAACACCATATATTTT; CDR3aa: CASSQDVALSGNTIYF
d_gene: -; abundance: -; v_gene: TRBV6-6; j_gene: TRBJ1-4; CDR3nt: TGTGCCAGCAGTTACGGGAGGACTGCAACTAATGAAAAACTGTTTTTT; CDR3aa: CASSYGRTATNEKLFF
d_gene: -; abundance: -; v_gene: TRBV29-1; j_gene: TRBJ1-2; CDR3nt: TGCAGCGTTGAAGATCAAGCAGGGGTAAATGGCTACACCTTC; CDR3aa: CSVEDQAGVNGYTF
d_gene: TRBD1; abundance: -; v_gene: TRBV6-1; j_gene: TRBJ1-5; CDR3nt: TGTGCCAGCAGTGATTTGGACAGGGGCCCACCCCAGCATTTT; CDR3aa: CASSDLDRGPPQHF
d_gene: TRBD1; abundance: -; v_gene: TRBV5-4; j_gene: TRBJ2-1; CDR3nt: TGTGCCAGCAGCTTGCAGGGGGCCAGGGGGGAGTTCTTC; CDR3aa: CASSLQGARGEFF
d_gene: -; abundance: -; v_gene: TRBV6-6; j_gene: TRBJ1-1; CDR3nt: TGTGCCAGCACCCGCAGTGGCGGGACTGAAGCTTTCTTT; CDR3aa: CASTRSGGTEAFF
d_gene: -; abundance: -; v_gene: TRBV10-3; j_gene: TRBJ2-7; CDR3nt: TGTGCCATCGGCGCCTCCGGGACAAGGGGGTCCGAGCAGTACTTC; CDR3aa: CAIGASGTRGSEQYF
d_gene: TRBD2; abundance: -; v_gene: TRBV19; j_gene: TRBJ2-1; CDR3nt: TGTGCCAGTAGAGTGGGGGGGATCATCAATGAGCAGTTCTTC; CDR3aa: CASRVGGIINEQFF